This T cell receptor (beta chain) emerged from a study of T cell responses to AZD1222 COVID-19 vaccine. Trimming pared 4 bases from V and 1 base from J, leaving 15 bases between. Looked up from germline, CDR1 is SGHDN and CDR2 is FVKESK. The CDR3 sequence is 16 residues long. Notes on the study in general: Reports indicate that nearly half of spike-specific TCRs are directed at unmutated variant regions. The donors showed a predominance of white British ancestry and of females, with possible underestimation of clonal diversity. The span of vaccine-associated CD4 TCRs extended across spike, with dominance at 160-218 and 743-854. Sampling captured repertoires only after the peak T cell response.

TCRdb's copy holds only in-frame clones and misses some; the assay was immunoSEQ multiplex PCR. Among approximately 70,000 clones listed, about nine tenths were seen once. As concerns this clone: The target antigen is unknown.

The sequences come from peripheral blood, collected on day 0 of AZD1222 vaccination. The sequence derives from an adult in good health. The rearrangement links TRBV14 to TRBJ2-3; D tentatively reads TRBD1 or TRBD2 (5 bases each). The CDR3 is CASSRTRGVGTDTQYF. The DNA of the CDR3 is TGTGCCAGCAGCCGGACCCGGGGCGTGGGCACAGATACGCAGTATTTT.